This T cell receptor beta chain was identified in a study of chemoradiotherapy in HPV16-positive cancers. This clone appeared once. This CDR3 comprises 15 residues. From germline, CDR1 is SGHVS and CDR2 FQNEAQ. The V gene end was trimmed by 7 bases and the J gene end by 3 bases; junction bases not matched to a gene: 8. Here immunoSEQ multiplex PCR was the method, and the copy in TCRdb shows in-frame clones only, minus some. The sample has under 50,000 clones; more than 75% are singletons. The TCR originated in a human donor with HPV-associated anogenital cancer. The chain uses TRBV7-8 and TRBJ2-2; 7 nucleotides agree with TRBD2. This specimen was blood, taken from a patient who underwent chemoradiotherapy. The CDR3 DNA reads as TGTGCCAGCATCGGGACTACCCCGGACACCGGGGAGCTGTTTTTT. As protein: CASIGTTPDTGELFF.